This entry features one T cell receptor (beta chain) sequence. This record belongs to a study of blood T cell repertoires in COVID-19. Study context: The samples span acute and convalescent COVID-19 from the United States, Italy and Spain.

The repertoire was sequenced with immunoSEQ multiplex PCR; TCRdb's copy has only in-frame clones and lacks some. The repertoire holds around 70,000 clones, with around 87% as singletons. The source material was peripheral blood. The TCR sequence derives from a man aged 50-59 years with active COVID-19.

CDR3 DNA sequence: TGTGCCAGCAGTTTGACAGGGGGAACCTACGAGCAGTACTTC. Residues: CASSLTGGTYEQYF. The chain carries TRBV28 and TRBJ2-7; 9 positions match TRBD1. Germline V CDR1 and CDR2: MDHEN, SYDVKM. The CDR3 covers 14 residues. V lost 3 bases and J lost 2; bases outside the gene matches: 2.